This TCR beta chain originates from a study of control samples from healthy donors and cancer patients. The V gene's germline CDR1 is SGHTA and CDR2 FQGNSA. The CDR3 contains 14 residues. Germline trimming cut 5 bases from V and 5 bases from J; bases unmatched to any gene: 5. Sequenced by immunoSEQ multiplex PCR; TCRdb stores in-frame clones only, minus some. This table has more than 75,000 clones, about 80% appearing once. What was sequenced was blood. The source is a woman aged 25-40 years in good health. J is TRBJ2-5 and V is TRBV7-2; 10 bases are a match to TRBD2. The CDR3 DNA follows: TGTGCCAGCAGCCAGCGGGGGGGCTGGGAGACCCAGTACTTC. This codes for CASSQRGGWETQYF.